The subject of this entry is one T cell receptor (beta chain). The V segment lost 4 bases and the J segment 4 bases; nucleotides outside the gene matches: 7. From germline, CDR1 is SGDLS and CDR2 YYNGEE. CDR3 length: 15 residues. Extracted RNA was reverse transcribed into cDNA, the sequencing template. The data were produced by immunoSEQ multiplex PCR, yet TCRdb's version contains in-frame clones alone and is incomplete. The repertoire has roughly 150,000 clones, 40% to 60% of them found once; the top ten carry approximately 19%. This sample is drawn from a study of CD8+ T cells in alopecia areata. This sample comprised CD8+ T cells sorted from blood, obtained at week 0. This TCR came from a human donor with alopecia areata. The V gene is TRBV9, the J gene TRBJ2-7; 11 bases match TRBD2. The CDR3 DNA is TGTGCCAGCAGCCCCAGACTAGCGGGGTTGTACGAGCAGTACTTC. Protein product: CASSPRLAGLYEQYF.